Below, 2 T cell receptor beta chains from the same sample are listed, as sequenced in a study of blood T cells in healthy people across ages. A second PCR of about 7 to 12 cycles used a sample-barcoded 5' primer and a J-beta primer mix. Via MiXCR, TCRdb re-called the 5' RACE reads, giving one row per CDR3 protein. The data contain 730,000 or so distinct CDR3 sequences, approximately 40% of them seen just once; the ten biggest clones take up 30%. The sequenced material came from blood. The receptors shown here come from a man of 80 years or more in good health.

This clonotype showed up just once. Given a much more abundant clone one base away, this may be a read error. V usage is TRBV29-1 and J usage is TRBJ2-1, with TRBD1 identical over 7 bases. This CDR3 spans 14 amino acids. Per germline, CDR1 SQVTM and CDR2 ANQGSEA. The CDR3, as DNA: TGCAGCGCCCCAGGACAGGCCAGAGCCCTGGGGCAGGTCTTC. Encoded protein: CSAPGQARALGQVF.

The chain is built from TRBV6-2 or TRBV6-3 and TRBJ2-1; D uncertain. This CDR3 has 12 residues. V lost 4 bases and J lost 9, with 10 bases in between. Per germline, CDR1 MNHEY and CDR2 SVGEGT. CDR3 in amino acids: CASSSSLREQFF. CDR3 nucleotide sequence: TGTGCCAGCAGTTCTTCCCTTCGTGAGCAGTTCTTC.